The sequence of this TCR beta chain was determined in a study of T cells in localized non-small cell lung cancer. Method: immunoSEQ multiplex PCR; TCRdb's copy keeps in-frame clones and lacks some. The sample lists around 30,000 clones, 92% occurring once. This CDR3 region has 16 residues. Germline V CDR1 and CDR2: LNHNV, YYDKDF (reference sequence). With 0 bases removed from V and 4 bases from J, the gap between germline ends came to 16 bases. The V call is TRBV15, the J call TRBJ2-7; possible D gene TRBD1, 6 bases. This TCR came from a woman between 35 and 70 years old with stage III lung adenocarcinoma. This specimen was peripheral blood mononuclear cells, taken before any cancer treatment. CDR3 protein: CATSREHPGEIYEQYF. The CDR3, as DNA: TGTGCCACCAGCAGAGAACACCCAGGGGAAATTTACGAGCAGTACTTC.